This TCR beta chain was sequenced during a study of OX40 agonist ivuxolimab in advanced cancers. Study-wide findings and caveats: Compared with CD4+, CD8+ T cells on average had more expanded clones. Normalized T-cell clonal expansion was also low in some nonresponders.

Libraries were prepared by immunoSEQ multiplex PCR; TCRdb keeps only in-frame clonotypes and omits some of them. The top ten clones hold roughly 1.6% of a sample with 60,000 to 80,000 clones, more than 65% of them seen once. Germline V gene sequence: CDR1 WSHSY, CDR2 SAAADI. With V trimmed by 3 bases and J by 3 bases, 17 bases remained unmatched. This CDR3 is built from 19 residues. Concerning this clone itself: The antigen remains unidentified.

The chain joins TRBV10-2 to TRBJ2-1; the match to TRBD2 covers 7 bases. The specimen comprised CD4+ or CD8+ T cells sorted from blood, sampled in a trial of the OX40 agonist ivuxolimab. The clonotype originates from an adult with an advanced solid tumor such as melanoma, head and neck, liver or kidney cancer. The DNA of the CDR3 is TGCGCCAGCAGTGAAACTAGCGAGGGCGCAGAAGAGATCTACAATGAGCAGTTCTTC. This translates into CASSETSEGAEEIYNEQFF.